This T cell receptor beta chain was obtained from a study of vaccination effects on CD4 cells after COVID-19. Across the whole study: All study participants received two doses of BNT162b2 or mRNA-1273 vaccine.

Sequencing used immunoSEQ multiplex PCR; TCRdb keeps in-frame clones, though not all of them. Among tens of thousands of clones listed, approximately 72% were seen once. General study findings and limits: At late timepoints after vaccination, vaccine- and infection-induced clones shrank markedly. In the study, convalescent patients were few, and early post-infection timepoints were absent.

With regard to this clone: Its specificity is unknown.

CDR3 length: 15 amino acids. Germline assignment: CDR1 SGHTA and CDR2 FQGNSA. Trimming cost V 5 bases and J 0 bases; bases outside gene matches: 6. Before any sequencing was done, the ViraFEST assay used viral peptide pools to expand antigen-specific CD4+ T cells. The culture ran for 10 days before CD4+ T cells were isolated. Vaccinated participants had no history of SARS-CoV-2 infection and tested negative for nucleocapsid antibodies. After approximately 2 million PBMC were placed in each well, they were cultured with approximately 10 IU/ml IL-2 and roughly 10 ug/ml peptides. The V call is TRBV7-2, the J call TRBJ1-2; 7 positions agree with TRBD1. Source: CD4+ T cells from PBMCs cultured with HCoV-OC43 spike peptides, taken before COVID-19 vaccination. Subset meaning: HCoV-OC43 spike overlapping peptide pool stimulation. This clonotype originated in a human donor who received a COVID-19 vaccine. In nucleotides, the CDR3 is TGTGCCAGCAGCACAATCGGGACAGCTAACTATGGCTACACCTTC. Its translation is CASSTIGTANYGYTF.